Listed here are 21 T cell receptor beta chains from one sample, sequenced in a study of patients and donors after allogeneic stem cell transplantation. MiXCR, run by TCRdb on the RT-PCR reads, gives a single entry per CDR3 protein. The data contain some 160,000 distinct CDR3 sequences, roughly 22% of them seen just once; the ten biggest clones take up roughly 27%. Sequencing used blood, either unsorted or a sorted T cell fraction (not recorded which). These receptors all come from a human donor who was either an allogeneic HSCT recipient or a stem cell or donor lymphocyte infusion donor (not recorded which). It is not recorded whose cells these are; they may come from a transplant donor.

A few counts support this clonotype. The chain links TRBV7-9 to TRBJ2-4; D is undetermined. In germline, CDR1 is SEHNR, CDR2 FQNEAQ (reference sequence). The CDR3 has 17 residues. V shed 5 bases and J shed 0 bases, with 17 bases lying between them. The CDR3 DNA sequence: TGTGCCAGCAGCCCCGAGGTGGCAGTACTAGCCAAAAACATTCAGTACTTC. It encodes CASSPEVAVLAKNIQYF. Filled out from reference TRBV7-9 and TRBJ2-4, the complete variable domain reads DTGVSQNPRHKITKRGQNVTFRCDPISEHNRLYWYRQTLGQGPEFLTYFQNEAQLEKSRLLSDRFSAERPKGSFSTLEIQRTEQGDSAMYLCASSPEVAVLAKNIQYFGAGTRLSVL.

This clonotype was recorded many times. The V and J genes are TRBV5-1 and TRBJ2-7; TRBD2 agrees at 11 bases. V dropped 0 bases and J dropped 3; count of bases not matched to a gene: 11. The germline CDR1 and CDR2 sequences are SGHRS and YFSETQ. The CDR3 sequence is 18 residues long. CDR3 amino acids: CASSLVTRLAGIHYEQYF. The CDR3 coding sequence is TGCGCCAGCAGCTTGGTCACCCGACTAGCGGGGATCCACTACGAGCAGTACTTC.

V and J are TRBV29-1 and TRBJ1-4; D uncertain. The CDR3 is 13 amino acids. With 4 bases removed from V and 0 bases from J, the gap between germline ends came to 6 bases. CDR1 SQVTM and CDR2 ANQGSEA come from the germline V gene. The chain's CDR3 is CSVARSTNEKLFF. The CDR3 DNA sequence: TGCAGCGTTGCTCGGTCAACTAATGAAAAACTGTTTTTT. The variable domain in full, with the rest retrieved from reference TRBV29-1 and TRBJ1-4, is SAVISQKPSRDICQRGTSLTIQCQVDSQVTMMFWYRQQPGQSLTLIATANQGSEATYESGFVIDKFPISRPNLTFSTLTVSNMSPEDSSIYLCSVARSTNEKLFFGSGTQLSVL.

This clonotype was observed at least ten times. J is TRBJ1-3 and V is TRBV27; D possibly corresponds to TRBD1 (6 bases). V was pared by 5 bases and J by 3 bases, with 14 bases between. The CDR3 has 15 amino acids. The germline V gene encodes CDR1 MNHEY and CDR2 SMNVEV (reference sequence). The CDR3 spells CASSRDGTSGNTIYF. CDR3 in DNA: TGTGCCAGCAGTCGAGACGGGACAAGTGGAAACACCATATATTTT.

The chain joins TRBV7-9 to TRBJ2-2; D is unresolved. Germline CDR1 reads SEHNR; CDR2 reads FQNEAQ (reference sequence). The ends were cut back, 5 bases at V and 7 bases at J, with 23 bases in the middle. There are 17 residues in the CDR3. CDR3 protein: CASSPPGGSGTFGELFF. CDR3 nucleotides: TGTGCCAGCAGCCCACCCGGTGGCTCTGGAACTTTCGGGGAGCTGTTTTTT.

The J gene is TRBJ2-3, the V gene TRBV6-5; D perhaps matches TRBD2 (6 bases). Looked up from germline, CDR1 is MNHEY and CDR2 is SVGAGI. The V end lost 0 bases, the J end lost 0 bases, and 10 bases lay between the germline ends. This CDR3 comprises 16 residues. The CDR3 protein is CASSYSGRGSTDTQYF. CDR3 bases: TGTGCCAGCAGTTACTCGGGGCGGGGCAGCACAGATACGCAGTATTTT.

The chain links TRBV6-5 to TRBJ2-1; TRBD2 aligns across 8 bases. Losses at the gene ends were 6 bases for V and 1 base for J; bases not matched to a gene: 5. Germline V gives CDR1 MNHEY, CDR2 SVGAGI. This CDR3 region has 15 residues. The chain's CDR3 is CASRNSGGSYNEQFF. CDR3 bases: TGTGCCAGCAGGAACAGCGGGGGTTCCTACAATGAGCAGTTCTTC.

V and J are TRBV18 and TRBJ2-7, with a possible D match to TRBD2 (5 bases). Looked up from germline, CDR1 is KGHSH and CDR2 is LQKENI. V shed 3 bases and J shed 3 bases, with 12 bases lying between them. The CDR3 extends over 14 amino acids. This CDR3 is CASSPPGWNYEQYF. CDR3 in DNA: TGTGCCAGCTCACCCCCGGGGTGGAACTACGAGCAGTACTTC.

Many counts were recorded for this clonotype. CDR3 coding DNA: TGTGCCAGCAGCCAAGAGGGGAGACGGACAGGGTATTCTGAAGCTTTCTTT. As protein: CASSQEGRRTGYSEAFF. This chain uses TRBV4-2 with TRBJ1-1; TRBD1 agrees at 8 bases. Germline V CDR1 and CDR2: LGHNA, YNFKEQ. The CDR3 is made up of 17 amino acids. The trim removed 0 bases at V and 6 bases at J, leaving 12 bases unmatched.

The V and J genes are TRBV20-1 and TRBJ2-7, with 8 bases aligning to TRBD2. Unmatched junction bases numbered 7, after V lost 3 bases and J lost 6 bases. CDR3 length: 13 amino acids. CDR1 is DFQATT and CDR2 is SNEGSKA in the germline V gene (reference sequence). The CDR3 DNA sequence: TGCAGTGCTAGTTCTAGCGGGCGGTCCGAGCAGTACTTC. It codes for CSASSSGRSEQYF.

The chain combines TRBV19 with TRBJ1-2, with a possible D match to TRBD1 (5 bases). CDR1 is LNHDA and CDR2 is SQIVND in the germline V gene (reference sequence). V was pared by 5 bases and J by 4 bases, with 20 bases between. CDR3 size: 16 residues. For the CDR3, the DNA is TGTGCCAGTAGTTCCTCGTCGGGACCCAAACTCTATGGCTACACCTTC. Amino acid sequence: CASSSSSGPKLYGYTF.

This clonotype turned up a few times. This sequence joins TRBV27 and TRBJ2-3; D unclear. V lost 5 bases to trimming and J lost 2 bases, with 8 bases between them. This CDR3 spans 13 amino acids. In germline, CDR1 is MNHEY, CDR2 SMNVEV (reference sequence). This chain's CDR3 is CASSPLLTDTQYF. The DNA for the CDR3 is TGTGCCAGCAGTCCTCTTCTCACAGATACGCAGTATTTT.

The sample holds many counts of this clonotype. The gene calls are TRBV20-1 and TRBJ1-5, with D perhaps TRBD1 (6 bases). The V and J ends lost 2 bases and 2 bases respectively, with 13 bases between them. The V gene's germline CDR1 is DFQATT and CDR2 SNEGSKA (reference sequence). CDR3 length: 15 amino acids. The CDR3 loop reads CSARKGGYGNQPQHF. The CDR3, as DNA: TGCAGTGCTAGAAAGGGGGGATACGGCAATCAGCCCCAGCATTTT.

The V gene is TRBV5-1, the J gene TRBJ2-5; a weak D match, TRBD1 (6 bases). V was trimmed by 2 bases and J by 2 bases, leaving 10 bases between them. The CDR3 consists of 14 residues. CDR1 and CDR2 (germline): SGHRS, YFSETQ. The CDR3 DNA is TGCGCCAGCAGCTTTGGACAGAATCAAGAGACCCAGTACTTC. Encoded protein: CASSFGQNQETQYF.

This clonotype occurred a few times. The V and J genes are TRBV7-2 and TRBJ1-2; D gene ambiguous. CDR1 and CDR2 (germline): SGHTA, FQGNSA. Deletions cut 1 base from V and 8 bases from J, with 11 bases between. The CDR3 covers 13 residues. The CDR3 spells CASSLVSLGGYTF. The CDR3 DNA is TGTGCCAGCAGCTTAGTCTCCCTCGGGGGCTACACCTTC.

This rearrangement joins TRBV4-3 to TRBJ2-1, with D hard to call. CDR3 length: 15 amino acids. Germline V gene lookup returns CDR1 LGHNA and CDR2 YSLEER. V dropped 0 bases and J dropped 4 bases, with 10 bases sitting between them. For the CDR3, the DNA is TGCGCCAGCAGCCAAGAAAGGACGGAGTACAATGAGCAGTTCTTC. It specifies CASSQERTEYNEQFF.

This clonotype was seen only a few times. The V gene is TRBV5-1, the J gene TRBJ2-1; D call uncertain. This CDR3 has 16 amino acids. Trimming removed 0 bases at V and 3 bases at J, with 13 bases between. Germline CDR1 is SGHRS and CDR2 is YFSETQ. The CDR3 loop is CASSLEAVMGYNEQFF. CDR3 DNA: TGCGCCAGCAGCTTGGAGGCGGTGATGGGCTACAATGAGCAGTTCTTC.

The gene calls are TRBV25-1 and TRBJ2-7; no reliable D call. Germline CDR1 and CDR2: MGHDK and SYGVNS. The CDR3 covers 13 residues. Trimming removed 5 bases at V and 12 bases at J, with 20 bases between. CDR3 protein: CASSPMDHDFRYF. The CDR3 DNA reads as TGTGCCAGCAGTCCAATGGATCACGATTTTAGGTACTTC.

This rearrangement joins TRBV9 to TRBJ1-2; 10 bases are shared with TRBD1. V lost 3 bases and J lost 6; bases outside the gene matches: 11. Germline V CDR1 and CDR2: SGDLS, YYNGEE. The CDR3 is 16 amino acids. The CDR3 DNA reads TGTGCCAGCAGCGGTACTTTCCGGGACAGGGGAAATGGCTACACCTTC. As protein: CASSGTFRDRGNGYTF.

This clonotype was observed a handful of times. This chain links TRBV10-3 with TRBJ2-3, with D possibly being TRBD2 (6 bases). The V end was cut by 1 base, the J end by 1 base, with 12 bases between. The V gene's germline CDR1 is ENHRY and CDR2 SYGVKD. CDR3 size: 16 residues. The CDR3 is CAISEFSSSGTDTQYF. The CDR3 nucleotides are TGTGCCATCAGTGAGTTTTCGTCTAGCGGCACAGATACGCAGTATTTT.

This clonotype was recorded a few times. The genes are TRBV28 and TRBJ1-3; D not certain. The CDR3 has 13 amino acids. Germline loops: CDR1 MDHEN, CDR2 SYDVKM. Trimming removed 11 bases from V and 0 bases from J, with 11 bases in between. The CDR3 DNA reads TGTGCCCACGGACTCCACTCTGGAAACACCATATATTTT. This gives the protein CAHGLHSGNTIYF.